A single sample is the source of the 25 T cell receptor beta chains below, sequenced in a study of T cell responses to AZD1222 COVID-19 vaccine. Profiling relied on immunoSEQ multiplex PCR, and the TCRdb table lists in-frame clones only, not all of them. This sample has some 130,000 clones, with roughly 92% found just once. Source: peripheral blood, taken 28 days after the second AZD1222 dose. Source of these receptors: an adult who received the AZD1222 COVID-19 vaccine.

The chain joins TRBV30 to TRBJ1-5; D is unclear. V gave up 5 bases and J gave up 2 bases, with 7 bases separating them. CDR3 length equals 12 residues. Germline CDR1 and CDR2: GTSNPN and SVGIG (reference sequence). This chain's CDR3 is CAWGGGNQPQHF. CDR3 DNA: TGTGCCTGGGGCGGAGGCAATCAGCCCCAGCATTTT. The full variable domain, rest sourced from reference TRBV30 and TRBJ1-5, is SQTIHQWPATLVQPVGSPLSLECTVEGTSNPNLYWYRQAAGRGLQLLFYSVGIGQISSEVPQNLSASRPQDRQFILSSKKLLLSDSGFYLCAWGGGNQPQHFGDGTRLSIL.

The genes are TRBV20-1 and TRBJ2-1; D ambiguous. The length of the CDR3 is 11 residues. The ends were cut back, 3 bases at V and 6 bases at J, with 6 bases in the middle. The V gene's germline CDR1 is DFQATT and CDR2 SNEGSKA (reference sequence). CDR3 coding DNA: TGCAGTGCTAGCCAGCTCAATGAGCAGTTCTTC. This gives the protein CSASQLNEQFF.

The chain couples TRBV6-5 to TRBJ1-1; no reliable D call. Germline V gives CDR1 MNHEY, CDR2 SVGAGI. V was shortened by 5 bases and J by 0 bases, with 13 bases between the two germline ends. This CDR3 comprises 15 residues. DNA of the CDR3: TGTGCCAGCAGTAAAATCGGACCGATGAACACTGAAGCTTTCTTT. Its protein product is CASSKIGPMNTEAFF.

The V and J genes are TRBV6-5 and TRBJ2-7; 7 nucleotides align to TRBD1. The germline gives CDR1 MNHEY, CDR2 SVGAGI. The CDR3 extends over 14 amino acids. The J segment lost 3 bases and the V segment lost 0 bases, leaving 2 bases of the junction unmatched. CDR3 protein: CASSYSNRGYEQYF. DNA for the CDR3: TGTGCCAGCAGTTACTCGAACAGGGGCTACGAGCAGTACTTC.

The V gene is TRBV3-1 (or the pseudogene TRBV3-2), the J gene TRBJ2-3, with no clear D. The V end was cut by 4 bases, the J end by 3 bases, with 14 bases between. Germline assignment: CDR1 LGHDT and CDR2 YNNKEL (reference sequence). The CDR3 has 15 amino acids. In DNA, the CDR3 is TGTGCCAGCAGCCCGTACGGATGGGGTACAGATACGCAGTATTTT. It codes for CASSPYGWGTDTQYF.

The rearrangement uses TRBV6-5 and TRBJ1-4; D gene unclear. Germline V gene data show CDR1 as MNHEY and CDR2 as SVGAGI. CDR3 size: 15 residues. V was clipped by 0 bases and J by 8 bases, with 13 bases between them. This CDR3 is CASSYSASSWEKLFF. The CDR3, as DNA: TGTGCCAGCAGTTACTCCGCCTCCTCCTGGGAAAAACTGTTTTTT.

The chain employs TRBV27 and TRBJ2-7; 8 bases agree with TRBD2. The germline V gene encodes CDR1 MNHEY and CDR2 SMNVEV (reference sequence). After removal of 3 bases from V and 7 bases from J, the junction contained 5 bases not matched to a gene. The CDR3 is made up of 13 amino acids. The CDR3 protein is CASSLTSDGEQYF. CDR3 coding DNA: TGTGCCAGCAGTTTGACTAGCGACGGGGAGCAGTACTTC.

The V call is TRBV19, the J call TRBJ1-1; D uncertain. CDR3 length: 14 amino acids. The germline CDR1 and CDR2 sequences are LNHDA and SQIVND (reference sequence). The V and J ends lost 6 bases and 6 bases respectively, with 17 bases between them. Here the CDR3 reads CASSLLDQSAEAFF. In DNA form, the CDR3 reads TGTGCCAGTAGCCTCTTGGATCAGTCAGCTGAAGCTTTCTTT.

The genes are TRBV3-1 (or the pseudogene TRBV3-2) and TRBJ1-6; D ambiguous. The CDR3 loop spans 14 amino acids. V lost 5 bases to trimming and J lost 6 bases, with 11 bases between them. The V gene's germline CDR1 is LGHDT and CDR2 YNNKEL (reference sequence). Written as DNA, the CDR3 is TGTGCCAGCAGCGAGACTGCCATTAATTCACCCCTCCACTTT. The encoded protein is CASSETAINSPLHF.

The table lists this clone with a count of one. V usage is TRBV9 and J usage is TRBJ2-7; D perhaps matches TRBD1 (6 bases). CDR1 SGDLS and CDR2 YYNGEE come from the germline V gene. This CDR3 is built from 15 residues. The ends were cut back, 0 bases at V and 0 bases at J, with 10 bases in the middle. Here the CDR3 DNA reads TGTGCCAGCAGCGTAGAAACAGGGAGCTCCTACGAGCAGTACTTC. Translating gives CASSVETGSSYEQYF.

The chain is built from TRBV12-3 or TRBV12-4 and TRBJ1-1; a weak D match, TRBD1 (5 bases). V was pared by 5 bases and J by 3 bases, with 10 bases between. The CDR3 covers 13 residues. The CDR3 is CASSTRADTEAFF. CDR3 DNA sequence: TGTGCCAGCAGTACCAGGGCGGACACTGAAGCTTTCTTT.

The chain joins TRBV27 to TRBJ1-1, with D hard to call. The V and J ends lost 5 bases and 3 bases respectively, with 16 bases between them. This CDR3 contains 15 residues. Germline CDR1 MNHEY, CDR2 SMNVEV (reference sequence). This chain's CDR3 is CASSPWAKMDTEAFF. Written as DNA, the CDR3 is TGTGCCAGCAGTCCCTGGGCGAAAATGGACACTGAAGCTTTCTTT.

The CDR3 region is CASSGLRGATTEQFF. The CDR3 bases are TGTGCCAGCAGTGGTTTGCGGGGGGCCACAACCGAGCAGTTCTTC. V usage is TRBV2 and J usage is TRBJ2-1; 8 bases are shared with TRBD2. Looked up from germline, CDR1 is SNHLY and CDR2 is FYNNEI. V gave up 4 bases and J gave up 10 bases; unmatched junction bases: 12. The CDR3 contains 15 residues.

V and J are TRBV7-2 and TRBJ1-5; D call uncertain. The germline V and J ends were trimmed by 1 base and 1 base, with 5 bases remaining between them. The CDR3 runs to 14 residues. Germline V gives CDR1 SGHTA, CDR2 FQGNSA. CDR3 DNA sequence: TGTGCCAGCAGCTTAGAATTGAGCAATCAGCCCCAGCATTTT. Residues: CASSLELSNQPQHF.

This clone was found a few times. The rearrangement uses TRBV28 and TRBJ2-5; 8 positions match TRBD1. Looked up from germline, CDR1 is MDHEN and CDR2 is SYDVKM. CDR3 length: 17 amino acids. The ends lost 6 bases at V and 0 bases at J; junction bases unmatched: 12. The CDR3 DNA reads as TGTGCCAGCAGACCAGACAGGGGCCTTCCCTACCAAGAGACCCAGTACTTC. Translated, it gives CASRPDRGLPYQETQYF.

The chain links TRBV19 to TRBJ1-4; D gene ambiguous. V was clipped by 6 bases and J by 10 bases, with 21 bases between them. Germline V gene data show CDR1 as LNHDA and CDR2 as SQIVND (reference sequence). This CDR3 region has 15 residues. The CDR3 DNA reads as TGTGCCAGTAGCCTATTGACTGGTCAGAGGCGAAAACTGTTTTTT. Protein: CASSLLTGQRRKLFF. The entire variable domain, with the rest obtained from reference TRBV19 and TRBJ1-4, is as follows: DGGITQSPKYLFRKEGQNVTLSCEQNLNHDAMYWYRQDPGQGLRLIYYSQIVNDFQKGDIAEGYSVSREKKESFPLTVTSAQKNPTAFYLCASSLLTGQRRKLFFGSGTQLSVL.

The gene calls are TRBV27 and TRBJ1-2; D unclear. Germline loops: CDR1 MNHEY, CDR2 SMNVEV (reference sequence). Trimming removed 2 bases from V and 4 bases from J, with 8 bases in between. This CDR3 has 13 amino acids. In DNA, the CDR3 is TGTGCCAGCAGTTTAGGTTTTTTCTATGGCTACACCTTC. It specifies CASSLGFFYGYTF.

The J gene is TRBJ1-1, the V gene TRBV30; TRBD1 is a possible D gene (5 bases). With 2 bases removed from V and 11 bases from J, the gap between germline ends came to 18 bases. Germline V lookup: CDR1 GTSNPN, CDR2 SVGIG (reference sequence). The CDR3 extends over 13 amino acids. Written as DNA, the CDR3 is TGTGCCTGGAGTATCGGGACCCGGACGCCCGCTTTCTTT. Protein: CAWSIGTRTPAFF.

The genes are TRBV28 and TRBJ1-1; D gene uncertain. Germline loops: CDR1 MDHEN, CDR2 SYDVKM. With 4 bases removed from V and 1 base from J, the gap between germline ends came to 13 bases. This CDR3 has 15 residues. The chain's CDR3 is CASSYIGRRNTEAFF. The CDR3 DNA reads TGTGCCAGCAGTTATATTGGTCGGAGGAACACTGAAGCTTTCTTT. The whole variable domain, filled in from reference TRBV28 and TRBJ1-1, reads DVKVTQSSRYLVKRTGEKVFLECVQDMDHENMFWYRQDPGLGLRLIYFSYDVKMKEKGDIPEGYSVSREKKERFSLILESASTNQTSMYLCASSYIGRRNTEAFFGQGTRLTVV.

CDR3 sequence reads: CASSLWGKGGYTF. The CDR3, as DNA: TGTGCCAGCAGCTTATGGGGAAAGGGTGGCTACACCTTC. The chain uses TRBV7-2 and TRBJ1-2, with no clear D. The CDR3 runs 13 residues. Deletions cut 2 bases from V and 7 bases from J, with 11 bases between. CDR1 SGHTA and CDR2 FQGNSA come from the germline V gene.

The chain has TRBV5-6 and TRBJ2-5; the match to TRBD2 covers 7 bases. CDR1 and CDR2 from the germline V gene are SGHDT and YYEEEE. The CDR3 extends over 15 amino acids. The junction had 6 bases not matched to a gene; V was cut back by 1 base and J by 3 bases. The CDR3 loop reads CASSLLAGREETQYF. CDR3 in DNA: TGTGCCAGCAGCTTGTTAGCAGGGAGGGAAGAGACCCAGTACTTC.

This clone was counted only a few times. The chain has TRBV24-1 and TRBJ2-3, with 7 bases matching TRBD1. Germline assignment: CDR1 KGHDR and CDR2 SFDVKD. V shed 2 bases and J 1 base; nucleotides not matched to a gene: 2. This CDR3 is built from 15 residues. CDR3 nucleotide sequence: TGTGCCACCAGTGATTCAGGACAGGGCACAGATACGCAGTATTTT. Its protein is CATSDSGQGTDTQYF.

The chain uses TRBV25-1 and TRBJ1-1; the D gene is possibly TRBD1 (6 bases). The CDR3 is 15 residues long. Germline V gene lookup returns CDR1 MGHDK and CDR2 SYGVNS. With 4 bases removed from V and 1 base from J, the gap between germline ends came to 13 bases. CDR3 sequence (DNA): TGTGCCAGCAGTGGGCGAGGGGGGACGAACACTGAAGCTTTCTTT. Translation gives CASSGRGGTNTEAFF.

The chain recombines TRBV4-2 with TRBJ2-1, with a weak D call TRBD2 (6 bases). V lost 1 base, J lost 3 bases, and 10 bases lay in between. The length of the CDR3 is 15 residues. The V gene's germline CDR1 is LGHNA and CDR2 YNFKEQ. In DNA, the CDR3 is TGTGCCAGCAGCCAAGTGGGGGGTAGCTACAATGAGCAGTTCTTC. This translates into CASSQVGGSYNEQFF.

V usage is TRBV4-2 and J usage is TRBJ1-5; D might be TRBD1 (5 bases). From germline, CDR1 is LGHNA and CDR2 YNFKEQ. V was shortened by 0 bases and J by 0 bases, with 9 bases between the two germline ends. The CDR3 covers 16 residues. The CDR3 protein is CASSQELGDSNQPQHF. Here the CDR3 DNA reads TGTGCCAGCAGCCAAGAGCTGGGGGATAGCAATCAGCCCCAGCATTTT.